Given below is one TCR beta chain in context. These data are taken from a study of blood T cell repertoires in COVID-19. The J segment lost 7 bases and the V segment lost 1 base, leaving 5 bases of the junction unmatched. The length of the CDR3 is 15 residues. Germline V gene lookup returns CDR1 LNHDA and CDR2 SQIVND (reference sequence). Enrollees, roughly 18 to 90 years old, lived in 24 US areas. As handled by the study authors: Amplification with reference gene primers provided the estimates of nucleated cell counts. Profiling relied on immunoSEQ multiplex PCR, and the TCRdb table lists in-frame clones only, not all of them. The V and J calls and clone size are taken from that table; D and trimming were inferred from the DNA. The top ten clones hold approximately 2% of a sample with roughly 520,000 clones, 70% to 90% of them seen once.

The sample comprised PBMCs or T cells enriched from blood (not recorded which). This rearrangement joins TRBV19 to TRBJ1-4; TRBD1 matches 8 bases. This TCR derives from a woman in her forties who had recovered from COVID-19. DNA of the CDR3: TGTGCCAGTAGTATAGGAACCAGGGGGCGTGAAAAACTGTTTTTT. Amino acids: CASSIGTRGREKLFF.